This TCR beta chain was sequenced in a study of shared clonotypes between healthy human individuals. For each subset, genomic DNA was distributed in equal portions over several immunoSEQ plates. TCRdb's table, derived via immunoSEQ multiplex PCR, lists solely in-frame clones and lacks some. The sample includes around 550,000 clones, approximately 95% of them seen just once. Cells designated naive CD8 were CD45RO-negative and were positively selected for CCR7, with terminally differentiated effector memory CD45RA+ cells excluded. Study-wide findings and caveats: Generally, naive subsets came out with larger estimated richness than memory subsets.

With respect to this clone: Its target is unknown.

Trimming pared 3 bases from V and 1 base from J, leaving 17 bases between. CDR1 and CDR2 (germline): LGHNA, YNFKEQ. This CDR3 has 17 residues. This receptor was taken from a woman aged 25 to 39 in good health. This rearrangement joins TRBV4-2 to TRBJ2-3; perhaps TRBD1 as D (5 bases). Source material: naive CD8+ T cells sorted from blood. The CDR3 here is CASSQPGWEGGTDTQYF. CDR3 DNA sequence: TGTGCCAGCAGCCAGCCTGGATGGGAAGGGGGCACAGATACGCAGTATTTT.